These 8 T cell receptor beta chains were all obtained from the same sample, sequenced in a study of T cells of healthy individuals. TCRdb passed the 5' RACE reads through MiXCR, listing each CDR3 protein once. The sample has roughly 76,000 distinct CDR3 sequences; approximately 5.4% are singletons. The receptors stem from a female donor in good health.

The gene calls are TRBV27 and TRBJ1-5; possibly TRBD1 for D (5 bases). V was pared by 5 bases and J by 5 bases, with 16 bases between. Looked up from germline, CDR1 is MNHEY and CDR2 is SMNVEV (reference sequence). This CDR3 has 15 amino acids. The CDR3 DNA is TGTGCCAGCAGTCCACCCCGGGGCGGCTATCAGCCCCAGCATTTT. Residues: CASSPPRGGYQPQHF.

This clonotype was observed many times. The rearrangement uses TRBV6-2 or TRBV6-3 and TRBJ2-3, with D uncertain. Germline lookup yields CDR1 MNHEY and CDR2 SVGEGT. The V end lost 6 bases, the J end lost 0 bases, and 13 bases lay between the germline ends. CDR3 size: 15 residues. The CDR3 loop is CASSTASTSTDTQYF. The CDR3, as DNA: TGTGCCAGCAGCACCGCCTCGACTAGCACAGATACGCAGTATTTT.

This clonotype was counted only a few times. The chain uses TRBV29-1 and TRBJ1-1, with a tentative D call TRBD1 (6 bases). CDR1 and CDR2 (germline): SQVTM, ANQGSEA. This CDR3 spans 15 amino acids. V gave up 2 bases and J gave up 1 base, with 14 bases separating them. The CDR3 DNA sequence: TGCAGCGTTGAAAAAAGGACAGCCCCGAACACTGAAGCTTTCTTT. It yields the protein CSVEKRTAPNTEAFF.

About this clonotype itself: Just one base apart from a much larger clone, this may be a read error. The V and J genes are TRBV30 and TRBJ2-1; 8 nucleotides agree with TRBD2. There are 13 residues in the CDR3. Germline loops: CDR1 GTSNPN, CDR2 SVGIG (reference sequence). The ends lost 3 bases at V and 8 bases at J; junction bases unmatched: 6. This CDR3 reads CAWSQRGWDEQFF. The CDR3 region has the DNA TGTGCCTGGAGCCAGCGGGGGTGGGATGAGCAGTTCTTC.

The CDR3 spells CASARRGQGDKETQYF. The DNA for the CDR3 is TGCGCCAGCGCCCGAAGGGGACAGGGGGACAAGGAGACCCAGTACTTC. The gene calls are TRBV5-1 and TRBJ2-5; 11 positions match TRBD1. V gave up 7 bases and J gave up 5 bases; unmatched junction bases: 13. Germline assignment: CDR1 SGHRS and CDR2 YFSETQ. This CDR3 region has 16 residues.

The CDR3 DNA sequence: TGCGCCAGCCTCGACAGGGTGAAGGGCACCGGGGAGCTGTTTTTT. This codes for CASLDRVKGTGELFF. The V and J genes are TRBV5-1 and TRBJ2-2; TRBD1 matches at 7 bases. Germline assignment: CDR1 SGHRS and CDR2 YFSETQ. Trimming at V came to 7 bases and at J to 4 bases, leaving 10 bases not matched to a gene. CDR3 length: 15 amino acids.

The table lists this clonotype with many counts. The chain joins TRBV6-2 or TRBV6-3 to TRBJ2-7, with D maybe TRBD2 (5 bases). Per the germline V gene, CDR1 is MNHEY and CDR2 is SVGEGT. There are 13 residues in the CDR3. Between the trimmed V and J ends, which lost 2 bases and 2 bases, there was a span of 7 bases. As DNA, the CDR3 is TGTGCCAGCAGTTACAACGGGGCCTACGAGCAGTACTTC. Translating gives CASSYNGAYEQYF.

This clonotype has ten or more counts. The gene calls are TRBV7-2 and TRBJ2-7; 7 positions match TRBD1. Germline V gene data show CDR1 as SGHTA and CDR2 as FQGNSA. CDR3 length: 14 residues. J gave up 0 bases and V 6 bases, and 5 bases lay outside the gene matches. This CDR3 reads CASRQGTDSYEQYF. The CDR3 DNA follows: TGTGCCAGCAGACAAGGGACAGACTCCTACGAGCAGTACTTC.